The 11 T cell receptor beta chains below come from one sample, sequenced in a study of breast tumors, draining lymph nodes, adjacent tissues. TCRdb re-analysed the multiplex PCR reads in MiXCR, keeping a single row per CDR3 protein. The profile shows roughly 130,000 distinct CDR3 sequences, around 20% of them singletons. The lymph nodes were axillary draining lymph nodes from breast cancer patients. Sample: axillary lymph node tissue. All receptors derive from a female donor with breast cancer. Some clones in this sample may be carry-over from other donors' samples.

This clonotype was counted only a few times. The rearrangement links TRBV9 to TRBJ2-1; TRBD2 matches at 8 bases. The CDR3 totals 16 residues. V lost 4 bases to trimming and J lost 7 bases; unmatched junction nucleotides: 13. CDR1 and CDR2 from the germline V gene are SGDLS and YYNGEE. Here the CDR3 DNA reads TGTGCCAGCAGCCCGGGAGCGGGGGCCAAGGGGAATGAGCAGTTCTTC. This gives the protein CASSPGAGAKGNEQFF.

This clonotype has ten or more counts. The chain has TRBV6-1 and TRBJ1-5; D unresolved. The CDR3 loop spans 14 amino acids. V dropped 7 bases and J dropped 7 bases, with 17 bases sitting between them. Germline assignment: CDR1 MNHNS and CDR2 SASEGT. The CDR3 DNA reads as TGTGCCAGCAACACCTACGGAGGCACCCAGCCCCAGCATTTT. It yields the protein CASNTYGGTQPQHF.

This clonotype was seen ten or more times. This chain uses TRBV6-5 with TRBJ2-2; no clear D gene. This CDR3 region has 13 residues. Between the trimmed V and J ends, which lost 8 bases and 0 bases, there was a span of 7 bases. Germline lookup yields CDR1 MNHEY and CDR2 SVGAGI. The CDR3 DNA reads as TGTGCCAGCGCGCCAGCGAACACCGGGGAGCTGTTTTTT. Protein: CASAPANTGELFF.

About this clonotype itself: A much more abundant neighbour one base away suggests this may be a read error. This sequence joins TRBV19 and TRBJ2-3; tentatively, D is TRBD2 (5 bases). The CDR3 length is 15 residues. The germline CDR1 and CDR2 sequences are LNHDA and SQIVND (reference sequence). V lost 3 bases and J 0 bases, leaving 10 bases between the germline ends. As DNA, the CDR3 is TGTGCCAGTAGTATTCTCGGGGAAAGCACAGATACGCAGTATTTT. Protein sequence: CASSILGESTDTQYF. The full variable domain, its missing parts supplied by reference TRBV19 and TRBJ2-3, is DGGITQSPKYLFRKEGQNVTLSCEQNLNHDAMYWYRQDPGQGLRLIYYSQIVNDFQKGDIAEGYSVSREKKESFPLTVTSAQKNPTAFYLCASSILGESTDTQYFGPGTRLTVL.

This clonotype has at least ten counts. The chain recombines TRBV24-1 with TRBJ2-3; no firm D call. Trimming stripped 3 bases from V and 6 bases from J, with 9 bases between. CDR3 length: 13 amino acids. CDR1 is KGHDR and CDR2 is SFDVKD in the germline V gene. DNA for the CDR3: TGTGCCACCAGTGATACCCCGTCGGATACGCAGTATTTT. Translating it yields CATSDTPSDTQYF.

This clonotype was recorded many times. This rearrangement joins TRBV29-1 to TRBJ2-7; 7 positions match TRBD2. There are 13 residues in the CDR3. Trimming cost V 4 bases and J 2 bases; bases outside gene matches: 5. CDR1 is SQVTM, CDR2 ANQGSEA, per germline. The CDR3 here is CSVATSATYEQYF. The CDR3 DNA sequence: TGCAGCGTTGCCACTAGCGCTACCTACGAGCAGTACTTC.

V usage is TRBV30 and J usage is TRBJ1-4; D is ambiguous. The germline V gene encodes CDR1 GTSNPN and CDR2 SVGIG (reference sequence). The CDR3 covers 13 residues. The V end lost 4 bases, the J end lost 4 bases, and 10 bases lay between the germline ends. This CDR3 is CAWTSAVNEKLFF. The CDR3 coding sequence is TGTGCCTGGACCTCGGCGGTTAATGAAAAACTGTTTTTT.

This clonotype was seen many times. The CDR3 spells CASSLLRDEAYEQYF. CDR3 DNA: TGTGCCAGCAGCCTTCTCCGGGACGAAGCCTACGAGCAGTACTTC. The V gene is TRBV13, the J gene TRBJ2-7; D is tentatively TRBD1 or TRBD2 (5 bases each). CDR3 length: 15 residues. Per germline, CDR1 PRHDT and CDR2 FYEKMQ (reference sequence). The ends were cut back, 5 bases at V and 2 bases at J, with 16 bases in the middle.

This clonotype was seen many times. This chain uses TRBV20-1 with TRBJ2-5; the D is unclear. The CDR3 is made up of 12 amino acids. V gave up 3 bases and J gave up 5 bases, with 10 bases separating them. From germline, CDR1 is DFQATT and CDR2 SNEGSKA (reference sequence). DNA of the CDR3: TGCAGTGCTAGTGGTTTGTGGGAGACCCAGTACTTC. It encodes CSASGLWETQYF.

This clonotype was picked up a small number of times. The rearrangement joins TRBV5-6 to TRBJ2-2; tentatively, D is TRBD1 (5 bases). Deletions cut 4 bases from V and 5 bases from J, with 15 bases between. This CDR3 contains 15 residues. CDR1 is SGHDT, CDR2 YYEEEE, per germline. This CDR3 reads CASSPAQGRTGELFF. As DNA, the CDR3 is TGTGCCAGCAGCCCGGCGCAGGGAAGGACCGGGGAGCTGTTTTTT. Variable domain in full (rest from reference TRBV5-6 and TRBJ2-2): DAGVTQSPTHLIKTRGQQVTLRCSPKSGHDTVSWYQQALGQGPQFIFQYYEEEERQRGNFPDRFSGHQFPNYSSELNVNALLLGDSALYLCASSPAQGRTGELFFGEGSRLTVL.

This clonotype was seen at least ten times. V is TRBV27 and J is TRBJ2-7; tentative D call: TRBD2 (5 bases). Germline CDR1 is MNHEY and CDR2 is SMNVEV (reference sequence). Trimming left V 5 bases short and J 2 bases short, with 16 bases between. The CDR3 is made up of 15 amino acids. DNA for the CDR3: TGTGCCAGCAGTAAAACAGCGGCTCGGACCTACGAGCAGTACTTC. This sequence encodes CASSKTAARTYEQYF.